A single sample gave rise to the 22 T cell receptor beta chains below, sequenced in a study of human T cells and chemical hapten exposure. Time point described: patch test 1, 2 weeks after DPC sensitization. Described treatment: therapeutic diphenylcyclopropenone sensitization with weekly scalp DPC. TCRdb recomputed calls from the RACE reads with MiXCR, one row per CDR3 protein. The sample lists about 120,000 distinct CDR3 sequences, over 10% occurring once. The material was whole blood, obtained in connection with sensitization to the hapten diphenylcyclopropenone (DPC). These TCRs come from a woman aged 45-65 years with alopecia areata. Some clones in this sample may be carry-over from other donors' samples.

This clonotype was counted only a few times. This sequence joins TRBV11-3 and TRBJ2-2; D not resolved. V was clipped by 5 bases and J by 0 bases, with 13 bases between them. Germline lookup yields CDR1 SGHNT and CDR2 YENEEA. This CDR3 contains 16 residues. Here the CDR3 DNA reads TGTGCCAGCAGCCCCAAGGGCCCCGCGAACACCGGGGAGCTGTTTTTT. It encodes CASSPKGPANTGELFF. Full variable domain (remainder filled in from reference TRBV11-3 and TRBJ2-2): EAGVVQSPRYKIIEKKQPVAFWCNPISGHNTLYWYLQNLGQGPELLIRYENEEAVDDSQLPKDRFSAERLKGVDSTLKIQPAELGDSAVYLCASSPKGPANTGELFFGEGSRLTVL.

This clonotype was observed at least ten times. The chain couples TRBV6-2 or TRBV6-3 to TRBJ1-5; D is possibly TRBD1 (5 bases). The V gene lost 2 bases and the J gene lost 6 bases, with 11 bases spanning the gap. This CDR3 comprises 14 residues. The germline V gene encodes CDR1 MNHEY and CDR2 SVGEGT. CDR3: CASSYGAGSQPQHF. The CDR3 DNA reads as TGTGCCAGCAGTTACGGGGCAGGGAGTCAGCCCCAGCATTTT.

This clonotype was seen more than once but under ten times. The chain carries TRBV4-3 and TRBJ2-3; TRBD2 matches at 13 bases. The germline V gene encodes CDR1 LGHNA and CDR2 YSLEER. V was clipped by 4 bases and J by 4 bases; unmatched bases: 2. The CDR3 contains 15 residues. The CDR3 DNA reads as TGCGCCAGCAGCCGGGGGACTAGCGGGGCAGATACGCAGTATTTT. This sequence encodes CASSRGTSGADTQYF.

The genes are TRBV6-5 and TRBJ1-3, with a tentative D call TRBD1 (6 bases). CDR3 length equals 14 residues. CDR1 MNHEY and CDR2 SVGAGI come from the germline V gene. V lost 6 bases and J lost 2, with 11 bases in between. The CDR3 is CASRDRKAGNTIYF. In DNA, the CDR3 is TGTGCCAGCAGGGACAGAAAAGCTGGAAACACCATATATTTT.

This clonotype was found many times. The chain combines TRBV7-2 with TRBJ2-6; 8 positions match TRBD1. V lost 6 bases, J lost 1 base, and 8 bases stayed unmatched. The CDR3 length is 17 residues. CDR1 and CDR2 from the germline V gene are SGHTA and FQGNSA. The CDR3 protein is CASSPGQGRSGANVLTF. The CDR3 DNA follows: TGTGCCAGCAGTCCTGGACAGGGTCGTTCTGGGGCCAACGTCCTGACTTTC. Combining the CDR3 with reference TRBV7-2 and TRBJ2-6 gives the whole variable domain GAGVSQSPSNKVTEKGKDVELRCDPISGHTALYWYRQSLGQGLEFLIYFQGNSAPDKSGLPSDRFSAERTGGSVSTLTIQRTQQEDSAVYLCASSPGQGRSGANVLTFGAGSRLTVL.

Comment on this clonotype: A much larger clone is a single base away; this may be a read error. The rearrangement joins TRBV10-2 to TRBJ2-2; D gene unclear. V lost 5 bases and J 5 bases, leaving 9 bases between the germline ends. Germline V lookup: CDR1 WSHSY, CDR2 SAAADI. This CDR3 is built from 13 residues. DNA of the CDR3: TGCGCCAGCAGTAAGAGCTGGACCGGGGAGCTGTTTTTT. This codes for CASSKSWTGELFF.

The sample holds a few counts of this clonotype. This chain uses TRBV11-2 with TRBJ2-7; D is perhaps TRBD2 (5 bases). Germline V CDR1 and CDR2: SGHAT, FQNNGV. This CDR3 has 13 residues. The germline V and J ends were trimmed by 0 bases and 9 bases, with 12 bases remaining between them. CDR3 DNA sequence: TGTGCCAGCAGCTTAGATCGAAGGGAGCGGCAGTACTTC. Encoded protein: CASSLDRRERQYF.

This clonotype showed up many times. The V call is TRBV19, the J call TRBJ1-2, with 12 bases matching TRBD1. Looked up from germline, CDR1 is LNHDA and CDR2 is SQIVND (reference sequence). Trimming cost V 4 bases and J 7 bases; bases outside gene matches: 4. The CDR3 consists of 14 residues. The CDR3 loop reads CASSTGQGALGYTF. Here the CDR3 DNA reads TGTGCCAGTAGTACGGGACAGGGGGCGCTTGGCTACACCTTC.

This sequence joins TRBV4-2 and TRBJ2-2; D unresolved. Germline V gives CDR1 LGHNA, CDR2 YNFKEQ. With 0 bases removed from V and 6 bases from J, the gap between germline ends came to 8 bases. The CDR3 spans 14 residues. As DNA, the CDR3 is TGTGCCAGCAGCCAAGAAGTCGGGCCCGGGGAGCTGTTTTTT. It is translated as CASSQEVGPGELFF.

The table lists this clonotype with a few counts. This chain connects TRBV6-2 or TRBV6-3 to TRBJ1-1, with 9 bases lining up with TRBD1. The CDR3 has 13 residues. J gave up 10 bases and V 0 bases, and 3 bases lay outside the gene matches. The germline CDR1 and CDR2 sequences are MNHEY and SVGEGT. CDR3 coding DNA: TGTGCCAGCAGTTACTCTCGGGGACAGGGAGCTTTCTTT. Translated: CASSYSRGQGAFF.

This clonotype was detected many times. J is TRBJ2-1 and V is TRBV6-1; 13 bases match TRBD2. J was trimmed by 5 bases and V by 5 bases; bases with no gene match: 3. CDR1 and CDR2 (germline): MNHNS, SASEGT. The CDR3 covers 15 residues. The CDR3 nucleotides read TGTGCCAGCAGTCGGGGGACTAGCGGGAACAATGAGCAGTTCTTC. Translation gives CASSRGTSGNNEQFF.

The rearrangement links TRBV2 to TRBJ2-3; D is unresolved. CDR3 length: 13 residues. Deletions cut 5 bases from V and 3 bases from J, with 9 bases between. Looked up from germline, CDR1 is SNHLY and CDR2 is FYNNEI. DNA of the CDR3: TGTGCCAGCAGTACCGAATTAACAGATACGCAGTATTTT. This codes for CASSTELTDTQYF.

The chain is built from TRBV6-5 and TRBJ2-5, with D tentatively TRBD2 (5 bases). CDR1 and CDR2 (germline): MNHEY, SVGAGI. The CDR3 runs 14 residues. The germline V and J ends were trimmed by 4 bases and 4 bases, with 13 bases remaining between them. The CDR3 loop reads CASSFTSFSETQYF. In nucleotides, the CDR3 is TGTGCCAGCAGTTTTACTAGTTTCTCAGAGACCCAGTACTTC.

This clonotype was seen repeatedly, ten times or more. Written as DNA, the CDR3 is TGCAGTTCAACCGGGACAGGTCGGAACACTGAAGCTTTCTTT. Amino acids: CSSTGTGRNTEAFF. This chain joins TRBV20-1 and TRBJ1-1; 8 bases fit TRBD1. CDR3 length equals 14 residues. Germline trimming cut 8 bases from V and 1 base from J; bases unmatched to any gene: 9. Germline CDR1 and CDR2: DFQATT and SNEGSKA (reference sequence).

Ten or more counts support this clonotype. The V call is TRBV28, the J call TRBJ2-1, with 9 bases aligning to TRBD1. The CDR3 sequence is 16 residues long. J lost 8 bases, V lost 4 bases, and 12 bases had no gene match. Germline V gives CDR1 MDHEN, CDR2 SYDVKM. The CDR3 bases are TGTGCCAGCAGTTCTAGTCCCGGGACAGGGCGGGATGAGCAGTTCTTC. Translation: CASSSSPGTGRDEQFF.

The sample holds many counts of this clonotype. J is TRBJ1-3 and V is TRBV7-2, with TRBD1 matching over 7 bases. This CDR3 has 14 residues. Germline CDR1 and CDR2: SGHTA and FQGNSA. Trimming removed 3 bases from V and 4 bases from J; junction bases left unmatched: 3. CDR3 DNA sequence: TGTGCCAGCAGCTTGGGACAGATCGGAAACACCATATATTTT. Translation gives CASSLGQIGNTIYF.

In DNA, the CDR3 is TGTGCCAGAAGCGCCGTACAGGGTTACCTGAACACCGGGGAGCTGTTTTTT. Its protein product is CARSAVQGYLNTGELFF. The chain links TRBV21-1 to TRBJ2-2; TRBD1 is taken as the D call from the table, unchecked against the DNA. TRBV21-1 is a documented pseudogene. This CDR3 is 17 amino acids long.

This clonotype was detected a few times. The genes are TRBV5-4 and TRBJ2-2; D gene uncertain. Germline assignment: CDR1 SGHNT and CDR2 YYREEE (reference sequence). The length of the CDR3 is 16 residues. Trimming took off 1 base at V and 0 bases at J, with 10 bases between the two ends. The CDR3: CASSLQSAANTGELFF. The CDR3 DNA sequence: TGTGCCAGCAGCTTGCAGTCGGCAGCGAACACCGGGGAGCTGTTTTTT.

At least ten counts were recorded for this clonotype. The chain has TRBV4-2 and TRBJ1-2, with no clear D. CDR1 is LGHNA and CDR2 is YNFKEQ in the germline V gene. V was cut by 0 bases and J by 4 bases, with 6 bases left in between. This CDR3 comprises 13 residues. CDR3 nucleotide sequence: TGTGCCAGCAGCCAAGAAAGGATCTATGGCTACACCTTC. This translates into CASSQERIYGYTF.

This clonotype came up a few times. DNA for the CDR3: TGTGCCAGCAGCACCACAGGGCCCGGGGAGCTGTTTTTT. Protein product: CASSTTGPGELFF. The chain combines TRBV11-2 with TRBJ2-2, with a tentative D call TRBD1 (6 bases). Trimming shortened V by 5 bases and J by 6 bases, and 10 bases separated the two germline ends. This CDR3 is 13 amino acids long. CDR1 is SGHAT, CDR2 FQNNGV, per germline.

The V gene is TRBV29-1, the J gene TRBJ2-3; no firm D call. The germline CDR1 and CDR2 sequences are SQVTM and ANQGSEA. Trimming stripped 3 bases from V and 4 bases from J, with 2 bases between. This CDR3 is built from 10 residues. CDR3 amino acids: CSVDADTQYF. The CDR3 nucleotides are TGCAGCGTTGACGCAGATACGCAGTATTTT.

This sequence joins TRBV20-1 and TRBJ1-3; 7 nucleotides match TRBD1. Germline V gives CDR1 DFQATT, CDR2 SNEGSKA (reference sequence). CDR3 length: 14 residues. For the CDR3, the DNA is TGCAGCTCGTCGGGCAGGGGGTCTGGAAACACCATATATTTT. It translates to CSSSGRGSGNTIYF.